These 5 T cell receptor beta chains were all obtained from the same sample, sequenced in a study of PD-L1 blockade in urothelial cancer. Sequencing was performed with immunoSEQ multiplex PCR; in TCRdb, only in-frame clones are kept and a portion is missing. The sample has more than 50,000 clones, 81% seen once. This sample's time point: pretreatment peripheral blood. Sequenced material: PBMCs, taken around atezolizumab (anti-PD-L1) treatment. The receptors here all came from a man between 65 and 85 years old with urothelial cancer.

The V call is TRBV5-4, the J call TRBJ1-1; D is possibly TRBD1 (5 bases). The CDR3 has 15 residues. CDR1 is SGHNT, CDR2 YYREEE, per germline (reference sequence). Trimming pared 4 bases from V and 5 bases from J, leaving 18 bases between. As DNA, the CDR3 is TGTGCCAGCAGCCCTCACGGGGGGTTGGAAACTGAAGCTTTCTTT. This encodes CASSPHGGLETEAFF.

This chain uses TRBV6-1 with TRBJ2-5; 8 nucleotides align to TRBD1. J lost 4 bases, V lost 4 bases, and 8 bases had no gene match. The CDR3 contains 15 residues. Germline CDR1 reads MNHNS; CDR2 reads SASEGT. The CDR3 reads CASSVRQGLGETQYF. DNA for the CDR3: TGTGCCAGCAGTGTTAGACAGGGGTTGGGAGAGACCCAGTACTTC.

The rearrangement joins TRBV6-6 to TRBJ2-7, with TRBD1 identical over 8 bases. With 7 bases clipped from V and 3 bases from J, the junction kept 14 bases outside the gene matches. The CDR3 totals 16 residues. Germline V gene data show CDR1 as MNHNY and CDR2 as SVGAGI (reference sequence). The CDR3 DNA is TGTGCCAGCACCCGCTCAGGGCAGGGGGCGGACTACGAGCAGTACTTC. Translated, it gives CASTRSGQGADYEQYF.

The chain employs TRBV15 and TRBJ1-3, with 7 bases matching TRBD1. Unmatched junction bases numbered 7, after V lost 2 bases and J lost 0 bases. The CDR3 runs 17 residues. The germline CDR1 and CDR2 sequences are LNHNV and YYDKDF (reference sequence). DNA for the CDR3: TGTGCCACCAGCAGATCGACAGGGACGATCTCTGGAAACACCATATATTTT. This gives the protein CATSRSTGTISGNTIYF.

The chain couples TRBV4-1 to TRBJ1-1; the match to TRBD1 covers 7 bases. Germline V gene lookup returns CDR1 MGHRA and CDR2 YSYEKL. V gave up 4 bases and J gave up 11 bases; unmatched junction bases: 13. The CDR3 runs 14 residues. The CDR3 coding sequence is TGCGCCAGCAGCCTCCTAACAGGGGCCGGGGAGGCTTTCTTT. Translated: CASSLLTGAGEAFF.